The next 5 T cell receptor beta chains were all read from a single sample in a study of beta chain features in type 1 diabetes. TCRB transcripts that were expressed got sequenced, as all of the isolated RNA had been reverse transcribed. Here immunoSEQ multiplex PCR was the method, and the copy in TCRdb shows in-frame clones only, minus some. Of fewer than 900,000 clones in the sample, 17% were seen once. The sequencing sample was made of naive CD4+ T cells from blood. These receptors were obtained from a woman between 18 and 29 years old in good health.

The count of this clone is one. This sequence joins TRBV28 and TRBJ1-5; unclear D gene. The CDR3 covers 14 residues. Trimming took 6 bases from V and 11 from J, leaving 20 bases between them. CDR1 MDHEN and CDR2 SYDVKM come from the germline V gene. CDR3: CASSRTLDGSAQHF. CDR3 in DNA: TGTGCCAGCAGCAGAACCTTGGACGGTTCGGCCCAGCATTTT.

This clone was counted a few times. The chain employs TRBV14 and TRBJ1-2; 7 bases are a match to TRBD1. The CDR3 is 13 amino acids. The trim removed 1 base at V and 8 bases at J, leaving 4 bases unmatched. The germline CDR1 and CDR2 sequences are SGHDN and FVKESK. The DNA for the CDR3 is TGTGCCAGCAGCCAAGCGAGACAGGGAGGCTACACCTTC. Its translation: CASSQARQGGYTF.

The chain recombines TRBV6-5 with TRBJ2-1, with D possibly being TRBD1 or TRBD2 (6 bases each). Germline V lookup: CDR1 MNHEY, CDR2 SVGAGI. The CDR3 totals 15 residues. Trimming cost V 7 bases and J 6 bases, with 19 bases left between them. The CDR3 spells CASTQRGARVNEQFF. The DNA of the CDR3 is TGTGCCAGCACCCAGAGGGGGGCTAGGGTCAATGAGCAGTTCTTC.

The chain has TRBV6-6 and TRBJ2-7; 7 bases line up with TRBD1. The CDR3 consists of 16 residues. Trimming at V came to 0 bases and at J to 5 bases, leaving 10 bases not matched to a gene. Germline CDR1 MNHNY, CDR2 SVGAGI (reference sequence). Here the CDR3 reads CASSYSAQGWVHEQYF. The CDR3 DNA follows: TGTGCCAGCAGTTACTCGGCACAGGGGTGGGTCCACGAGCAGTACTTC.

The CDR3 here is CASSSARDRENEQFF. CDR3 DNA: TGTGCCAGCAGCTCCGCCCGGGACCGAGAGAATGAGCAGTTCTTC. This chain uses TRBV11-3 with TRBJ2-1; perhaps D is TRBD1 or TRBD2 (5 bases each). CDR1 SGHNT and CDR2 YENEEA come from the germline V gene. Trimming took off 4 bases at V and 7 bases at J, with 17 bases between the two ends. CDR3 length: 15 amino acids.